This T cell receptor (beta chain) was retrieved from a study of cytomegalovirus exposure and HLA in healthy donors. PCR used 60 Vbeta primers and 13 Jbeta primers. The table came from immunoSEQ multiplex PCR; TCRdb's copy has only in-frame clones and leaves some out. Of 110,000 to 150,000 clones listed, around 73% are singletons. The clonotype comes from a female donor in good health and CMV-seronegative. Sample: PBMCs.

CDR3 in DNA: TGTGCCAGTAGTAAAACTAGCGGGGGGGCCCGCTCCTACGAGCAGTACTTC. Translating it yields CASSKTSGGARSYEQYF. This chain joins TRBV19 and TRBJ2-7, with 13 bases lining up with TRBD2. J lost 0 bases, V lost 4 bases, and 6 bases had no gene match. Germline V gene data show CDR1 as LNHDA and CDR2 as SQIVND (reference sequence). This CDR3 spans 17 amino acids.